The 20 T cell receptor beta chains given below trace back to one sample, sequenced in a study of vaccination effects on CD4 cells after COVID-19. The assay was immunoSEQ multiplex PCR, and TCRdb's table has in-frame clones only and misses some. This table has around 46,000 clones, approximately 65% appearing once. For these TCRs, the target antigens are not known. After roughly 11 days in culture, the CD4+ T cells were isolated. Sequenced material: CD4+ T cells from PBMCs cultured without peptide, taken before COVID-19 vaccination. The receptors were sampled from a human donor who received a COVID-19 vaccine.

The rearrangement joins TRBV28 to TRBJ2-5; 10 bases map to TRBD2. Looked up from germline, CDR1 is MDHEN and CDR2 is SYDVKM. The CDR3 length is 16 residues. J gave up 1 base and V 6 bases, and 8 bases lay outside the gene matches. DNA of the CDR3: TGTGCCAGCAGCCTGGGACTAGCGCGTACCCAAGAGACCCAGTACTTC. This codes for CASSLGLARTQETQYF.

This clone showed up just once. V and J are TRBV6-5 and TRBJ1-1; D is undetermined. The V end lost 5 bases, the J end lost 0 bases, and 10 bases lay between the germline ends. CDR1 and CDR2 (germline): MNHEY, SVGAGI. This CDR3 is built from 14 residues. CDR3 nucleotide sequence: TGTGCCAGCAGTAAACACAAAGTGAACACTGAAGCTTTCTTT. The encoded protein is CASSKHKVNTEAFF.

The sample holds a few counts of this clone. The chain has TRBV14 and TRBJ1-2; no clear D gene. The CDR3 totals 13 residues. Germline V lookup: CDR1 SGHDN, CDR2 FVKESK. Trimming took 0 bases from V and 8 from J, leaving 10 bases between them. In nucleotides, the CDR3 is TGTGCCAGCAGCCAAGATCTTTATCGGGGCTACACCTTC. Protein: CASSQDLYRGYTF.

A few counts support this clone. This chain joins TRBV10-1 and TRBJ1-1; no reliable D call. Germline V gene lookup returns CDR1 WNHNN and CDR2 SYGVQD (reference sequence). The V and J ends lost 0 bases and 10 bases respectively, with 6 bases between them. This CDR3 is built from 11 residues. CDR3 in DNA: TGCGCCAGCAGTGAGTCAGTCGGAGCTTTCTTT. Its translation is CASSESVGAFF.

The J gene is TRBJ2-7, the V gene TRBV30, with 7 bases lining up with TRBD1. Germline CDR1 GTSNPN, CDR2 SVGIG (reference sequence). The J segment lost 3 bases and the V segment lost 3 bases, leaving 8 bases of the junction unmatched. The CDR3 has 14 residues. The CDR3 region has the DNA TGTGCCTGGAGCCAATTTGGGGACAGCTACGAGCAGTACTTC. This codes for CAWSQFGDSYEQYF.

The genes are TRBV4-2 and TRBJ2-1; D tentatively reads TRBD1 or TRBD2 (5 bases each). In germline, CDR1 is LGHNA, CDR2 YNFKEQ. The ends were cut back, 0 bases at V and 0 bases at J, with 12 bases in the middle. The CDR3 contains 17 residues. CDR3 bases: TGTGCCAGCAGCCAAGAGAGGGACGGAAGCTCCTACAATGAGCAGTTCTTC. It translates to CASSQERDGSSYNEQFF.

This chain connects TRBV9 to TRBJ1-2; D is undetermined. V lost 3 bases and J 6 bases, leaving 12 bases between the germline ends. This CDR3 is built from 13 residues. Germline CDR1 is SGDLS and CDR2 is YYNGEE. The CDR3 loop reads CASSGGQVDGYTF. The CDR3 DNA reads as TGTGCCAGCAGCGGGGGTCAGGTCGATGGCTACACCTTC.

This clone was counted a single time. The genes are TRBV7-2 and TRBJ2-7; 10 bases are shared with TRBD2. From germline, CDR1 is SGHTA and CDR2 FQGNSA. The CDR3 length is 16 residues. Trimming at V came to 1 base and at J to 5 bases, leaving 8 bases not matched to a gene. The CDR3 nucleotides are TGTGCCAGCAGCTTAGTGGGACTAGCGAGCGTCCACGAGCAGTACTTC. Translated: CASSLVGLASVHEQYF. Drawing the rest from reference TRBV7-2 and TRBJ2-7, the complete variable domain is GAGVSQSPSNKVTEKGKDVELRCDPISGHTALYWYRQSLGQGLEFLIYFQGNSAPDKSGLPSDRFSAERTGGSVSTLTIQRTQQEDSAVYLCASSLVGLASVHEQYFGPGTRLTVT.

The V gene is TRBV11-1, the J gene TRBJ2-7; possible D gene TRBD2, 5 bases. The CDR3 runs to 13 residues. Germline CDR1 reads SGHAT; CDR2 reads FQDESV (reference sequence). Trimming took 0 bases from V and 2 from J, leaving 5 bases between them. CDR3: CASSLAGAYEQYF. The CDR3 bases are TGTGCCAGCAGCTTAGCGGGAGCCTACGAGCAGTACTTC. Full variable domain (outside the CDR3, taken from reference TRBV11-1 and TRBJ2-7): EAEVAQSPRYKITEKSQAVAFWCDPISGHATLYWYRQILGQGPELLVQFQDESVVDDSQLPKDRFSAERLKGVDSTLKIQPAELGDSAMYLCASSLAGAYEQYFGPGTRLTVT.

The genes are TRBV5-1 and TRBJ1-3, with no clear D. The CDR3 length is 15 residues. Germline lookup yields CDR1 SGHRS and CDR2 YFSETQ. V lost 0 bases to trimming and J lost 2 bases, with 9 bases between them. CDR3 sequence: CASSLDLGTGNTIYF. Here the CDR3 DNA reads TGCGCCAGCAGCTTGGACCTGGGTACTGGAAACACCATATATTTT.

The gene calls are TRBV6-1 and TRBJ1-6; tentative D call: TRBD1 (5 bases). Germline CDR1 is MNHNS and CDR2 is SASEGT. The CDR3 has 15 residues. Trimming took 1 base from V and 7 from J, leaving 11 bases between them. CDR3 in DNA: TGTGCCAGCAGTGAAGTTCAGGGAAGAAATTCACCCCTCCACTTT. It codes for CASSEVQGRNSPLHF.

The chain carries TRBV7-9 and TRBJ2-1; D may match TRBD1 or TRBD2 (8 bases each). V lost 6 bases and J 15 bases, leaving 15 bases between the germline ends. Germline CDR1 and CDR2: SEHNR and FQNEAQ (reference sequence). This CDR3 spans 11 amino acids. The CDR3 sequence: CASSSGTGAFF. The CDR3 DNA is TGTGCCAGCAGTAGCGGGACAGGAGCGTTCTTC. Drawing the rest from reference TRBV7-9 and TRBJ2-1, the complete variable domain is DTGVSQNPRHKITKRGQNVTFRCDPISEHNRLYWYRQTLGQGPEFLTYFQNEAQLEKSRLLSDRFSAERPKGSFSTLEIQRTEQGDSAMYLCASSSGTGAFFGPGTRLTVL.

The chain uses TRBV10-3 and TRBJ1-1, with TRBD1 matching over 10 bases. CDR1 ENHRY and CDR2 SYGVKD come from the germline V gene. This CDR3 comprises 11 residues. V shed 9 bases, J shed 6 bases, and the junction held 1 base outside the gene matches. The CDR3 loop reads CAIGQGAEAFF. CDR3 coding DNA: TGTGCCATAGGACAGGGGGCTGAAGCTTTCTTT.

V and J are TRBV10-3 and TRBJ1-1; maybe TRBD1 (5 bases). Germline V gives CDR1 ENHRY, CDR2 SYGVKD. V gave up 5 bases and J gave up 0 bases, with 16 bases separating them. The CDR3 runs 16 residues. The CDR3 region has the DNA TGTGCCATCAGTCCGGGACCCAGGGTCATGAACACTGAAGCTTTCTTT. Its translation: CAISPGPRVMNTEAFF.

This clone was seen a single time. The chain links TRBV30 to TRBJ1-6; a possible D gene is TRBD1 (6 bases). The CDR3 is 14 residues long. Trimming left V 0 bases short and J 10 bases short, with 13 bases between. CDR1 GTSNPN and CDR2 SVGIG come from the germline V gene (reference sequence). CDR3 sequence (DNA): TGTGCCTGGAGTGTGACCGGACAGTTGTCACCCCTCCACTTT. Residues: CAWSVTGQLSPLHF.

The chain couples TRBV6-2 or TRBV6-3 to TRBJ2-7; possible D gene TRBD1, 6 bases. Deletions cut 2 bases from V and 3 bases from J, with 8 bases between. CDR1 and CDR2 (germline): MNHEY, SVGEGT. CDR3 length: 13 residues. The CDR3 nucleotides read TGTGCCAGCAGTTACACAGGGAGCTACGAGCAGTACTTC. Its translation: CASSYTGSYEQYF.

This chain uses TRBV6-4 with TRBJ2-2; D might be TRBD1 or TRBD2, each matching 5 bases. There are 16 residues in the CDR3. V was trimmed by 6 bases and J by 6 bases, leaving 20 bases between them. Germline lookup yields CDR1 MRHNA and CDR2 SNTAGT. The CDR3: CASRTNSQGLAGELFF. CDR3 in DNA: TGTGCCAGCAGGACTAATAGTCAGGGTCTGGCCGGGGAGCTGTTTTTT.

The V gene is TRBV30, the J gene TRBJ2-1; 9 bases map to TRBD1. Looked up from germline, CDR1 is GTSNPN and CDR2 is SVGIG (reference sequence). The CDR3 totals 15 residues. V shed 3 bases, J shed 6 bases, and the junction held 9 bases outside the gene matches. CDR3 sequence (DNA): TGTGCCTGGAGGCTACCCGGGACAGGGTTCAATGAGCAGTTCTTC. It codes for CAWRLPGTGFNEQFF.

This rearrangement joins TRBV9 to TRBJ2-3; 7 bases are a match to TRBD2. V lost 3 bases, J lost 0 bases, and 1 base stayed unmatched. Germline loops: CDR1 SGDLS, CDR2 YYNGEE. CDR3 length: 14 amino acids. In DNA, the CDR3 is TGTGCCAGCAGCGCGGGGGGTAGCACAGATACGCAGTATTTT. This codes for CASSAGGSTDTQYF.

This clone has just a few counts. This chain connects TRBV4-1 to TRBJ2-7; 8 bases are a match to TRBD2. Germline V lookup: CDR1 MGHRA, CDR2 YSYEKL. The CDR3 spans 15 residues. The trim removed 4 bases at V and 0 bases at J, leaving 5 bases unmatched. CDR3: CASSRLSGGSYEQYF. For the CDR3, the DNA is TGCGCCAGCAGCCGATTAAGCGGGGGCTCCTACGAGCAGTACTTC.